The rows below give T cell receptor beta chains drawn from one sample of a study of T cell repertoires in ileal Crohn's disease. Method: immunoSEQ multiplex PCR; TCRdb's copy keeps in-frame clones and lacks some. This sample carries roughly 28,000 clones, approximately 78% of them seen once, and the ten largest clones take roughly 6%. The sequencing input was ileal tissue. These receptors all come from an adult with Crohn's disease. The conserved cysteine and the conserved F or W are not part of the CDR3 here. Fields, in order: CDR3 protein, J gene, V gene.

ASSELQGSSYEQY | TRBJ2-7 | TRBV6-1
ASSENRGGTEAF | TRBJ1-1 | TRBV2
ASSLEQGSYNEQF | TRBJ2-1 | TRBV11-2
ASSQELLSGPALGGYT | TRBJ1-2 | TRBV4-3
ASRRDRPYNQPQH | TRBJ1-5 | TRBV10-2
SVDRPGAYNEQF | TRBJ2-1 | TRBV29-1
ASTPAGGYFYGYT | TRBJ1-2 | TRBV7-2
ASSAGTGPGELF | TRBJ2-2 | TRBV9
ASSGLAELTSTDTQY | TRBJ2-3 | TRBV2
ASSYRQGSTDTQY | TRBJ2-3 | TRBV5-7
ASSSRTSGPYQETQY | TRBJ2-5 | TRBV27
ASSLRGQATYEQY | TRBJ2-7 | TRBV5-1
ASPPNTGTGELF | TRBJ2-2 | TRBV18
ASRFAGTGGNQY | TRBJ2-5 | TRBV6-6
ASSFGRGGATTNEKLF | TRBJ1-4 | TRBV27
ASSLTETGGSNTEAF | TRBJ1-1 | TRBV7-3
ASSTGTYYNEQF | TRBJ2-1 | TRBV7-2
ASSLRGQEAQY | TRBJ2-5 | TRBV7-9
ATGQSYGYT | TRBJ1-2 | TRBV27
ASSDRGNTGELF | TRBJ2-2 | TRBV2
SVESTGVNEKLF | TRBJ1-4 | TRBV29-1
ASSPSWQTSYEQY | TRBJ2-7 | TRBV18
ACLQEKLF | TRBJ1-4 | TRBV30
ASNSLDSYGYT | TRBJ1-2 | TRBV28
ASSYSGGGHGYT | TRBJ1-2 | TRBV6-5
ASSPQTGTGMTYGYT | TRBJ1-2 | TRBV7-8
ASSIDMALLAGRNTQY | TRBJ2-3 | TRBV19
AWSVALYSNQPQH | TRBJ1-5 | TRBV30
ASSYGTGNTGELF | TRBJ2-2 | TRBV6-5
ASSPPLSAGAGDEQF | TRBJ2-1 | TRBV18
AVGDRVTQPQH | TRBJ1-5 | TRBV19
ASGQGALNEQF | TRBJ2-1 | TRBV7-6
ASSEVGTDTQY | TRBJ2-3 | TRBV10-1
AWSAQRGEKLF | TRBJ1-4 | TRBV30
ASSRTVTTYEQY | TRBJ2-7 | TRBV19
ASRHRGPQY | TRBJ2-7 | TRBV5-8
ASSTFPLGREANYGYT | TRBJ1-2 | TRBV19
ASSPTGVAYNEQF | TRBJ2-1 | TRBV4-3
ASSLVGGGAGRTSSQY | TRBJ2-5 | TRBV7-2
ASSQGGAPYEQY | TRBJ2-7 | TRBV4-1
ASSQQGTTEAF | TRBJ1-1 | TRBV6-6